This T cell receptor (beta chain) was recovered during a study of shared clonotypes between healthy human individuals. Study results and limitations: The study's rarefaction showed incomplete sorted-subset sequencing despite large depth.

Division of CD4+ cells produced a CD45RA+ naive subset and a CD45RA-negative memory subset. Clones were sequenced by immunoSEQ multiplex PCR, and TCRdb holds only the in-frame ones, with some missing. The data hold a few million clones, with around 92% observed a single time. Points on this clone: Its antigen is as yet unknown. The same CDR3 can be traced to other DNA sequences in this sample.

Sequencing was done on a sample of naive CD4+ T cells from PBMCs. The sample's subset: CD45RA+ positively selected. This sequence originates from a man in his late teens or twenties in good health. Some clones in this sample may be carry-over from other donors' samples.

The CDR3 is CASSSGGNQPQHF. The CDR3 DNA reads TGTGCCAGCTCAAGCGGTGGCAATCAGCCCCAGCATTTT. The chain is built from TRBV18 and TRBJ1-5; D call uncertain. The length of the CDR3 is 13 residues. Germline CDR1 and CDR2: KGHSH and LQKENI. V was clipped by 5 bases and J by 2 bases, with 7 bases between them.